The 31 T cell receptor beta chains below all came from one sample that was sequenced in a study of cytomegalovirus exposure and HLA in healthy donors. Primers for the PCR totalled 60 Vbeta and 13 Jbeta. The method was immunoSEQ multiplex PCR; TCRdb's version includes in-frame clones alone and lacks a portion of them. The repertoire holds some 150,000 clones, with 78% as singletons. Sequencing input: PBMCs. The receptors were gathered from a male donor in good health and CMV-seronegative.

The chain employs TRBV5-5 and TRBJ2-3, with 7 bases matching TRBD2. Germline CDR1 reads SGHKS; CDR2 reads YYEKEE (reference sequence). The junction had 10 bases not matched to a gene; V was cut back by 3 bases and J by 0 bases. This CDR3 contains 17 residues. The DNA for the CDR3 is TGTGCCAGCAGCTCCGTGAACCTAGCGGCTAGCACAGATACGCAGTATTTT. Translation gives CASSSVNLAASTDTQYF.

The rearrangement uses TRBV27 and TRBJ2-1, with 8 bases lining up with TRBD2. Per the germline V gene, CDR1 is MNHEY and CDR2 is SMNVEV (reference sequence). The CDR3 sequence is 14 residues long. The V and J ends lost 6 bases and 3 bases, in that order; junction bases with no gene match: 4. The CDR3 coding sequence is TGTGCCAGCAGCGGGGGGGGAATCTACAATGAGCAGTTCTTC. It codes for CASSGGGIYNEQFF.

This clone was seen just once. The V and J genes are TRBV29-1 and TRBJ2-7; the D gene is possibly TRBD1 (5 bases). Germline CDR1 SQVTM, CDR2 ANQGSEA. The CDR3 has 13 residues. V shed 5 bases and J shed 1 base, with 12 bases lying between them. The CDR3 nucleotides are TGCAGCGTTTACCGCCAGGGATCCTACGAGCAGTACTTC. Amino acid sequence: CSVYRQGSYEQYF.

This clone was found a few times. V and J are TRBV5-1 and TRBJ2-7; 8 nucleotides agree with TRBD2. This CDR3 has 14 residues. V shed 4 bases, J shed 4 bases, and the junction held 7 bases outside the gene matches. CDR1 is SGHRS, CDR2 YFSETQ, per germline. The CDR3 reads CASSRAGEIYEQYF. The CDR3 coding sequence is TGCGCCAGCAGCCGAGCGGGAGAAATTTACGAGCAGTACTTC.

Regarding this clone: An end of the junction differs from the germline gene, which may be a read error. The V gene is TRBV7-9, the J gene TRBJ2-7; 7 positions agree with TRBD2. The CDR3 consists of 14 residues. Germline lookup yields CDR1 SEHNR and CDR2 FQNEAQ (reference sequence). CDR3 residues: CSSSPLGRAYEQYF. CDR3 bases: TGTTCCAGCAGCCCTCTGGGGAGGGCGTACGAGCAGTACTTC.

The chain has TRBV6-6 and TRBJ2-7, with TRBD1 matching 9 bases. The CDR3 spans 15 residues. After removal of 2 bases from V and 0 bases from J, the junction contained 2 bases not matched to a gene. Germline CDR1 MNHNY, CDR2 SVGAGI (reference sequence). CDR3 loop: CASSYLDRGSYEQYF. The CDR3 coding sequence is TGTGCCAGCAGTTACCTGGACAGGGGCTCCTACGAGCAGTACTTC.

CDR3 nucleotides: TGTGCCAGCAGCCAAGTCGGAGCGGGAGGTTCGGAGACCCAGTACTTC. Protein: CASSQVGAGGSETQYF. V gene TRBV4-2 combines with J gene TRBJ2-5; 9 bases are a match to TRBD2. This CDR3 region has 16 residues. J was trimmed by 5 bases and V by 1 base; bases with no gene match: 8. The germline gives CDR1 LGHNA, CDR2 YNFKEQ.

On this clone: At one end the junction does not follow the germline gene, possibly because of a read error. The chain links TRBV6-7 to TRBJ1-5, with D uncertain. TRBV6-7 is sorted into the ORF group, with uncertain function. The CDR3 runs to 15 residues. The CDR3 nucleotides read TGTTCCAGCAGTTACGGGAGACGGGGCAATCAGCCCCAGCATTTT. It translates to CSSSYGRRGNQPQHF.

This chain uses TRBV6-1 with TRBJ2-3, with TRBD1 as a possible D gene (5 bases). V lost 4 bases, J lost 3 bases, and 17 bases lay in between. This CDR3 comprises 16 residues. CDR1 and CDR2 from the germline V gene are MNHNS and SASEGT. CDR3 bases: TGTGCCAGCAGTGGGGCAGGGAATCGGTTGACAGATACGCAGTATTTT. Its protein is CASSGAGNRLTDTQYF.

CDR3 sequence: CASSSPERTGGYTF. DNA for the CDR3: TGTGCCAGTAGTTCACCCGAAAGGACAGGTGGCTACACCTTC. The chain uses TRBV19 and TRBJ1-2; TRBD1 matches 7 bases. Unmatched junction bases numbered 10, after V lost 5 bases and J lost 7 bases. Germline V gene lookup returns CDR1 LNHDA and CDR2 SQIVND (reference sequence). The CDR3 is 14 amino acids.

The chain combines TRBV29-1 with TRBJ1-1; D remains unclear. Looked up from germline, CDR1 is SQVTM and CDR2 is ANQGSEA. The V end was cut by 4 bases, the J end by 7 bases, with 19 bases between. The CDR3 length is 14 residues. The CDR3 DNA follows: TGCAGCGTTGCCCGGAACCCAGGCGAGGGTGAAGCTTTCTTT. It encodes CSVARNPGEGEAFF.

The chain combines TRBV19 with TRBJ2-3; maybe TRBD1 (6 bases). There are 16 residues in the CDR3. V lost 6 bases and J lost 0, with 16 bases in between. The V gene's germline CDR1 is LNHDA and CDR2 SQIVND (reference sequence). CDR3 DNA sequence: TGTGCCAGTAGCGATGGGGACACACAAAGCACAGATACGCAGTATTTT. Encoded protein: CASSDGDTQSTDTQYF.

This clone was found a few times. This rearrangement joins TRBV6-6 to TRBJ1-3; no clear D gene. V shed 7 bases and J shed 7 bases, with 14 bases lying between them. Germline V gene data show CDR1 as MNHNY and CDR2 as SVGAGI (reference sequence). The CDR3 loop spans 13 amino acids. This chain's CDR3 is CASIFPGENTIYF. The CDR3 DNA reads as TGTGCCAGCATTTTCCCCGGAGAGAACACCATATATTTT.

This chain uses TRBV7-2 with TRBJ1-2; D is uncertain. The CDR3 extends over 16 amino acids. V lost 0 bases to trimming and J lost 8 bases, with 19 bases between them. Germline V gene data show CDR1 as SGHTA and CDR2 as FQGNSA. CDR3 in DNA: TGTGCCAGCAGCTTAGCACTCCCACGGAGATCCCAAGGCTACACCTTC. Protein sequence: CASSLALPRRSQGYTF.

The V gene is TRBV6-5, the J gene TRBJ2-3; TRBD2 might be the D (6 bases). Trimming stripped 4 bases from V and 0 bases from J, with 8 bases between. Germline-derived CDR1 and CDR2 are MNHEY and SVGAGI. This CDR3 is 14 amino acids long. The CDR3 sequence is CASSWGLSTDTQYF. CDR3 DNA: TGTGCCAGCAGTTGGGGACTGAGCACAGATACGCAGTATTTT.

The rearrangement links TRBV5-4 to TRBJ2-1; the D gene is possibly TRBD2 (6 bases). Germline V gives CDR1 SGHNT, CDR2 YYREEE (reference sequence). The CDR3 totals 17 residues. Trimming removed 2 bases from V and 5 bases from J, with 20 bases in between. In DNA, the CDR3 is TGTGCCAGCAGCTTCCCTAGAGGGAGGCAGGTAAACAATGAGCAGTTCTTC. Translated, it gives CASSFPRGRQVNNEQFF.

This clone has only a few counts. The J gene is TRBJ2-2, the V gene TRBV6-5; TRBD1 might be the D (6 bases). The CDR3 consists of 15 residues. Germline V CDR1 and CDR2: MNHEY, SVGAGI. V was trimmed by 7 bases and J by 6 bases, leaving 18 bases between them. CDR3 in DNA: TGTGCCAGCACCCCGCAGGGGAAGGGGTCCGGGGAGCTGTTTTTT. The encoded protein is CASTPQGKGSGELFF.

V gene TRBV5-4 combines with J gene TRBJ2-3; TRBD2 matches 7 bases. CDR3 length: 16 residues. The V segment lost 7 bases and the J segment 2 bases; nucleotides outside the gene matches: 13. Germline V gives CDR1 SGHNT, CDR2 YYREEE (reference sequence). CDR3 loop: CASRSMSGGITDTQYF. CDR3 DNA: TGTGCCAGCCGTTCAATGTCGGGGGGAATCACAGATACGCAGTATTTT.

V is TRBV5-4 and J is TRBJ2-2, with D tentatively TRBD2 (6 bases). Germline CDR1 and CDR2: SGHNT and YYREEE (reference sequence). The V and J ends lost 4 bases and 2 bases respectively, with 9 bases between them. The CDR3 contains 14 residues. CDR3 nucleotides: TGTGCCAGCAGCCGGGACTTTAACACCGGGGAGCTGTTTTTT. Amino acids: CASSRDFNTGELFF.

This clone was seen only once. The chain couples TRBV30 to TRBJ1-1; no definite D call. Trimming shortened V by 7 bases and J by 3 bases, and 21 bases separated the two germline ends. The CDR3 loop spans 15 amino acids. Germline values: CDR1 GTSNPN, CDR2 SVGIG (reference sequence). CDR3 sequence (DNA): TGTGCCTACGTCCCCTCCCTGAGCGGGGACACTGAAGCTTTCTTT. Its translation: CAYVPSLSGDTEAFF. The full variable domain, rest sourced from reference TRBV30 and TRBJ1-1, is SQTIHQWPATLVQPVGSPLSLECTVEGTSNPNLYWYRQAAGRGLQLLFYSVGIGQISSEVPQNLSASRPQDRQFILSSKKLLLSDSGFYLCAYVPSLSGDTEAFFGQGTRLTVV.

The chain is built from TRBV4-3 and TRBJ2-7; a weak D match, TRBD1 (5 bases). Per the germline V gene, CDR1 is LGHNA and CDR2 is YSLEER. V was trimmed by 0 bases and J by 4 bases, leaving 13 bases between them. The CDR3 has 15 residues. The CDR3 is CASSQDLTGTYEQYF. The CDR3 bases are TGCGCCAGCAGCCAAGATCTAACAGGTACTTACGAGCAGTACTTC.

The gene calls are TRBV5-6 and TRBJ2-7, with 13 nucleotides matching TRBD2. The CDR3 contains 19 residues. Trimming removed 4 bases from V and 1 base from J; junction bases left unmatched: 14. The V gene's germline CDR1 is SGHDT and CDR2 YYEEEE. This CDR3 is CASSLELAGGPGRSYEQYF. CDR3 in DNA: TGTGCCAGCAGCCTCGAACTAGCGGGGGGGCCAGGAAGATCCTACGAGCAGTACTTC.

The chain carries TRBV27 and TRBJ1-4; tentative D call: TRBD1 (5 bases). This CDR3 has 14 amino acids. V shed 6 bases and J shed 3 bases, with 11 bases lying between them. CDR1 is MNHEY, CDR2 SMNVEV, per germline (reference sequence). The CDR3 coding sequence is TGTGCCAGCAGGACAGAAGAAGCTAATGAAAAACTGTTTTTT. Its protein product is CASRTEEANEKLFF.

V and J are TRBV7-9 and TRBJ2-5; possible D gene TRBD1, 6 bases. The CDR3 consists of 14 residues. Deletions cut 5 bases from V and 2 bases from J, with 12 bases between. Looked up from germline, CDR1 is SEHNR and CDR2 is FQNEAQ (reference sequence). DNA for the CDR3: TGTGCCAGCAGCCTAACGACAGGTCAAGAGACCCAGTACTTC. Residues: CASSLTTGQETQYF.

As concerns this clone: The DNA is left out, because the CDR3 cannot be placed on it with certainty; the CDR3 is given as TCRdb lists it. CDR3 protein: CAWSGTRLAAVLRFF. The V call is TRBV30, the J call TRBJ2-1; the table names TRBD2, a call not compared with the DNA. The CDR3 is 15 residues long, ends included. Germline V CDR1 and CDR2: GTSNPN, SVGIG (reference sequence).

This clone was counted a single time. The chain has TRBV30 and TRBJ1-2, with D perhaps TRBD1 (6 bases). Per the germline V gene, CDR1 is GTSNPN and CDR2 is SVGIG (reference sequence). The CDR3 contains 14 residues. Between the trimmed V and J ends, which lost 2 bases and 1 base, there was a span of 11 bases. This CDR3 is CAWSPGDRNYGYTF. CDR3 nucleotides: TGTGCCTGGAGTCCAGGGGACCGTAACTATGGCTACACCTTC.

The rearrangement joins TRBV5-6 to TRBJ1-2, with unresolved D. The V end was cut by 2 bases, the J end by 7 bases, with 6 bases between. Per germline, CDR1 SGHDT and CDR2 YYEEEE. This CDR3 region has 11 residues. The CDR3 spells CASSLLSGYTF. DNA for the CDR3: TGTGCCAGCAGCTTATTGAGTGGCTACACCTTC.

A single count supports this clone. The CDR3 DNA sequence: TGCGCCAGCAGCGTGCACAGGGGGCAAAACGAGCAGTACTTC. It encodes CASSVHRGQNEQYF. The genes are TRBV4-1 and TRBJ2-7; 9 nucleotides align to TRBD1. After removal of 5 bases from V and 5 bases from J, the junction contained 7 bases not matched to a gene. Germline loops: CDR1 MGHRA, CDR2 YSYEKL. There are 14 residues in the CDR3.

The rearrangement joins TRBV10-3 to TRBJ2-1, with D possibly TRBD2 on 6 matching bases. V was clipped by 1 base and J by 6 bases, with 7 bases between them. CDR3 length: 13 residues. Germline V gene data show CDR1 as ENHRY and CDR2 as SYGVKD. CDR3 amino acids: CAISEWRGNEQFF. In nucleotides, the CDR3 is TGTGCCATCAGTGAGTGGCGGGGCAATGAGCAGTTCTTC.

The chain combines TRBV5-1 with TRBJ1-1; 7 bases match TRBD1. The CDR3 contains 14 residues. Unmatched junction bases numbered 5, after V lost 5 bases and J lost 1 base. CDR1 and CDR2 (germline): SGHRS, YFSETQ. In DNA form, the CDR3 reads TGCGCCAGCAGAACAGGGGCGGCGAACACTGAAGCTTTCTTT. Protein sequence: CASRTGAANTEAFF.

Only a few counts were recorded for this clone. The chain is built from TRBV30 and TRBJ2-6; perhaps TRBD1 as D (6 bases). The germline V gene encodes CDR1 GTSNPN and CDR2 SVGIG (reference sequence). CDR3 length equals 18 residues. V was cut by 0 bases and J by 0 bases, with 15 bases left in between. The CDR3 spells CAWSVLLQGSSGANVLTF. CDR3 in DNA: TGTGCCTGGAGTGTACTTCTGCAGGGGAGCTCTGGGGCCAACGTCCTGACTTTC.